Listed below are T cell receptor beta chains from one sample, sequenced in a study of blood T cell repertoires in COVID-19. Produced via immunoSEQ multiplex PCR; TCRdb's table is partial and in-frame only. This table holds about 200,000 clones, roughly 80% found once. Material for sequencing was peripheral blood. Receptors originate from a woman older than 75 with acute or convalescent COVID-19. Each CDR3 is given with its conserved first and last residue. Each record gives: CDR3 DNA, CDR3 protein, V gene, J gene, clone size, D gene. A D gene is named only where the DNA matches it firmly. Clone size, where shown, is once, few, many, or a class for clones that have expanded.

cdr3_nt: TGTGCCAGCAGTGTGGGACAGAGATATGGCTACACCTTC
cdr3_aa: CASSVGQRYGYTF
v_call: TRBV12-3/TRBV12-4
j_call: TRBJ1-2
clone_size: .
d_call: TRBD1

cdr3_nt: TGTGCCAGCAGCTTCGGGCAGGCGGGTGAAAAACTGTTTTTT
cdr3_aa: CASSFGQAGEKLFF
v_call: TRBV7-2
j_call: TRBJ1-4
clone_size: .
d_call: .

cdr3_nt: TGTGCCAGCAGTTACCTAAAGCCCTCTGGGGCCAACGTCCTGACTTTC
cdr3_aa: CASSYLKPSGANVLTF
v_call: TRBV6-6
j_call: TRBJ2-6
clone_size: few
d_call: .

cdr3_nt: TGTGCCTGGAGTGTAGCAGGGTTGGAGACCCAGTACTTC
cdr3_aa: CAWSVAGLETQYF
v_call: TRBV30
j_call: TRBJ2-5
clone_size: .
d_call: .

cdr3_nt: TGTGCCAGCAGACTAGCGGGAGGTTCCGGGGAGCTGTTTTTT
cdr3_aa: CASRLAGGSGELFF
v_call: TRBV9
j_call: TRBJ2-2
clone_size: .
d_call: TRBD2

cdr3_nt: TGTGCCAGCAGGGCCGAAAGACAGGGGTCGGTTGAAAAACTGTTTTTT
cdr3_aa: CASRAERQGSVEKLFF
v_call: TRBV19
j_call: TRBJ1-4
clone_size: .
d_call: TRBD1

cdr3_nt: TGTGCCAGCAGCGTAGGGAGCTCTGGAAACACCATATATTTT
cdr3_aa: CASSVGSSGNTIYF
v_call: TRBV9
j_call: TRBJ1-3
clone_size: .
d_call: .

cdr3_nt: TGTGCCAGTAGTTGGTTCGGTGAGCAGTTCTTC
cdr3_aa: CASSWFGEQFF
v_call: TRBV19
j_call: TRBJ2-1
clone_size: few
d_call: .

cdr3_nt: TGTGCCAGTAGTCTCCTCAGGTTTACTGATCAGCCCCAGCATTTT
cdr3_aa: CASSLLRFTDQPQHF
v_call: TRBV19
j_call: TRBJ1-5
clone_size: .
d_call: .

cdr3_nt: TGCGCCAGCAGCCGCCAGCCGGGGACTAGCGGGAAAGATACGCAGTATTTT
cdr3_aa: CASSRQPGTSGKDTQYF
v_call: TRBV4-1
j_call: TRBJ2-3
clone_size: .
d_call: TRBD2

cdr3_nt: TGTGCCAGCAGCGTACACATGAACACTGAAGCTTTCTTT
cdr3_aa: CASSVHMNTEAFF
v_call: TRBV7-3
j_call: TRBJ1-1
clone_size: .
d_call: .

cdr3_nt: TGTGCCAGCAGCCCGAGGACAGGGGGCTACACCATATATTTT
cdr3_aa: CASSPRTGGYTIYF
v_call: TRBV7-9
j_call: TRBJ1-3
clone_size: .
d_call: TRBD1

cdr3_nt: TGTGCCAGCAGTATGGGACAGGGGATTGAAGCTTTCTTT
cdr3_aa: CASSMGQGIEAFF
v_call: TRBV2
j_call: TRBJ1-1
clone_size: few
d_call: TRBD1

cdr3_nt: TGTGCCAGCAGCTTAGCATTTACAGGGGGCGCGGGAAACACCATATATTTT
cdr3_aa: CASSLAFTGGAGNTIYF
v_call: TRBV7-2
j_call: TRBJ1-3
clone_size: few
d_call: TRBD1

cdr3_nt: TGTGCCAGCAGCTTAATCGGGACACTCTACGAGCAGTACTTC
cdr3_aa: CASSLIGTLYEQYF
v_call: TRBV11-3
j_call: TRBJ2-7
clone_size: .
d_call: .

cdr3_nt: TGTGCCAGCAGCTTGGAACTAGCGGGAGGGTGGTCTTACGAGCAGTACTTC
cdr3_aa: CASSLELAGGWSYEQYF
v_call: TRBV5-8
j_call: TRBJ2-7
clone_size: few
d_call: TRBD2

cdr3_nt: TGTGCCAGCAGTGAATTTCCTCGGGTTACTGGCTCTGGAAACACCATATATTTT
cdr3_aa: CASSEFPRVTGSGNTIYF
v_call: TRBV6-1
j_call: TRBJ1-3
clone_size: .
d_call: .

cdr3_nt: TGTGCCAGCAGCCCCACGGGACTGACGAACACTGAAGCTTTCTTT
cdr3_aa: CASSPTGLTNTEAFF
v_call: TRBV3-1/TRBV3-2
j_call: TRBJ1-1
clone_size: .
d_call: .

cdr3_nt: TGTGCCAGCAGCTTCCCAGGAAACACCATATATTTT
cdr3_aa: CASSFPGNTIYF
v_call: TRBV7-9
j_call: TRBJ1-3
clone_size: few
d_call: .

cdr3_nt: TGTGCCAGCAGCTTAAGGGCGGTAGCGGGAGGTACGGAGACCCAGTACTTC
cdr3_aa: CASSLRAVAGGTETQYF
v_call: TRBV7-9
j_call: TRBJ2-5
clone_size: .
d_call: TRBD2

cdr3_nt: TGCGCCAGCGGGCCCCCAGACATGGGGAGCTCCTATGGCTACACCTTC
cdr3_aa: CASGPPDMGSSYGYTF
v_call: TRBV5-1
j_call: TRBJ1-2
clone_size: many
d_call: .

cdr3_nt: TGTGCCAGCTCACCACGCGGGGGGACTAGTCCCGGGGAGCTGTTTTTT
cdr3_aa: CASSPRGGTSPGELFF
v_call: TRBV18
j_call: TRBJ2-2
clone_size: .
d_call: TRBD2

cdr3_nt: TGTGCCAGCAGTCGCCGAGGCGGGGGTTCACAAGAGACCCAGTACTTC
cdr3_aa: CASSRRGGGSQETQYF
v_call: TRBV6-6
j_call: TRBJ2-5
clone_size: .
d_call: TRBD2

cdr3_nt: TGTGCCAGCAGTGAAGTATCGGACGAGCAGTACTTC
cdr3_aa: CASSEVSDEQYF
v_call: TRBV2
j_call: TRBJ2-7
clone_size: .
d_call: .

cdr3_nt: TGTGCCAGCAGCGGGGACAGGGGCCACGAGCAGTACTTC
cdr3_aa: CASSGDRGHEQYF
v_call: TRBV5-4
j_call: TRBJ2-7
clone_size: once
d_call: TRBD1

cdr3_nt: TGTGCCAGCAGGAAGGACAGGGGGCTGAACACCGGGGAGCTGTTTTTT
cdr3_aa: CASRKDRGLNTGELFF
v_call: TRBV5-6
j_call: TRBJ2-2
clone_size: .
d_call: TRBD1

cdr3_nt: TGTGCCAGCAAGCGTCTTCCGGGGGTAAGGTACGAGCAGTACTTC
cdr3_aa: CASKRLPGVRYEQYF
v_call: TRBV6-5
j_call: TRBJ2-7
clone_size: .
d_call: .

cdr3_nt: TGTGCCAGCAGAGCTATTTCAGGGGGAGGCACAGATACGCAGTATTTT
cdr3_aa: CASRAISGGGTDTQYF
v_call: TRBV27
j_call: TRBJ2-3
clone_size: .
d_call: TRBD1

cdr3_nt: TGCAGCGTTGAAGAATCTCGTGCGGGAGGAACCGGGGAGCTGTTTTTT
cdr3_aa: CSVEESRAGGTGELFF
v_call: TRBV29-1
j_call: TRBJ2-2
clone_size: .
d_call: TRBD2

cdr3_nt: TGTGCCAGTAGTGGGGGGTACTCCGAAGGAAACACCATATATTTT
cdr3_aa: CASSGGYSEGNTIYF
v_call: TRBV19
j_call: TRBJ1-3
clone_size: .
d_call: .

cdr3_nt: TGTGCCAGCAGCTTGCGGGCCTCGGGGTCTATGAACACTGAAGCTTTCTTT
cdr3_aa: CASSLRASGSMNTEAFF
v_call: TRBV5-4
j_call: TRBJ1-1
clone_size: .
d_call: .

cdr3_nt: TGTGCCAGCAGTTACTCGTTAAAGTCCCGACTGGCTTTCTTT
cdr3_aa: CASSYSLKSRLAFF
v_call: TRBV6-6
j_call: TRBJ1-1
clone_size: .
d_call: .

cdr3_nt: TGTGCCACTTCCGGGACAGGGGGCGCAGATACGCAGTATTTT
cdr3_aa: CATSGTGGADTQYF
v_call: TRBV19
j_call: TRBJ2-3
clone_size: .
d_call: TRBD1

cdr3_nt: TGTGCCAGCAGCTTAAACAGGGTGCAGGGCGAGCAGTACTTC
cdr3_aa: CASSLNRVQGEQYF
v_call: TRBV7-8
j_call: TRBJ2-7
clone_size: .
d_call: .

cdr3_nt: TGTGCCAGTAAACCTTTAGGGGGCGAGAATGAAAAACTGTTTTTT
cdr3_aa: CASKPLGGENEKLFF
v_call: TRBV19
j_call: TRBJ1-4
clone_size: .
d_call: TRBD1

cdr3_nt: TGTGCCGCGACAGACAGGGGGCGAGCGGATGGAAACACCATATATTTT
cdr3_aa: CAATDRGRADGNTIYF
v_call: TRBV19
j_call: TRBJ1-3
clone_size: .
d_call: TRBD1

cdr3_nt: TGCGCCAGCAGTACAGGGCCCTATCAGCCCCAGCATTTT
cdr3_aa: CASSTGPYQPQHF
v_call: TRBV10-2
j_call: TRBJ1-5
clone_size: .
d_call: .

cdr3_nt: TGTGCCAGCAGCCGTAGCGGGAGAGAGACCCAGTACTTC
cdr3_aa: CASSRSGRETQYF
v_call: TRBV3-1/TRBV3-2
j_call: TRBJ2-5
clone_size: .
d_call: TRBD2

cdr3_nt: TGTGCCAGCTCACCCGAGGCCAGCGCTTTCACAGATACGCAGTATTTT
cdr3_aa: CASSPEASAFTDTQYF
v_call: TRBV18
j_call: TRBJ2-3
clone_size: .
d_call: .

cdr3_nt: TGCGCCAGTGGGGGGACCGGGTCCGTACTCACCACAGATACGCAGTATTTT
cdr3_aa: CASGGTGSVLTTDTQYF
v_call: TRBV5-1
j_call: TRBJ2-3
clone_size: .
d_call: .

cdr3_nt: TGTGCCACCAGTGGAGACAGGGACACTGAAGCTTTCTTT
cdr3_aa: CATSGDRDTEAFF
v_call: TRBV24-1
j_call: TRBJ1-1
clone_size: .
d_call: TRBD1

cdr3_nt: TGTGCCAGCAGCCTTAGCGGAGGAGGAGCAGATACGCAGTATTTT
cdr3_aa: CASSLSGGGADTQYF
v_call: TRBV7-2
j_call: TRBJ2-3
clone_size: .
d_call: .

cdr3_nt: TGTGCCAGCAGTTTCCGGGGACAGGGGAATGGCTACACCTTC
cdr3_aa: CASSFRGQGNGYTF
v_call: TRBV27
j_call: TRBJ1-2
clone_size: .
d_call: TRBD1

cdr3_nt: TGTGCCAGCAGTTACACCCTCAGGGTCGGCGGCTACACCTTC
cdr3_aa: CASSYTLRVGGYTF
v_call: TRBV6-5
j_call: TRBJ1-2
clone_size: once
d_call: .

cdr3_nt: TGTGCCAGCAGCTTGCCAGGGGGCACAGGTTCACCCCTCCACTTT
cdr3_aa: CASSLPGGTGSPLHF
v_call: TRBV5-4
j_call: TRBJ1-6
clone_size: .
d_call: TRBD1

cdr3_nt: TGTGCCAGCACCTTAGTCGGCTCGGGAGGTGGGTACGAGCAGTACTTC
cdr3_aa: CASTLVGSGGGYEQYF
v_call: TRBV5-5
j_call: TRBJ2-7
clone_size: .
d_call: TRBD2

cdr3_nt: TGTGCCAGCAGCCCAAGACGACAGGGAGTAGCCAAAAACATTCAGTACTTC
cdr3_aa: CASSPRRQGVAKNIQYF
v_call: TRBV2
j_call: TRBJ2-4
clone_size: few
d_call: TRBD1

cdr3_nt: TGTGCAGCCCGGGGCAGGGGGAAAAACGAGCAGTACTTC
cdr3_aa: CAARGRGKNEQYF
v_call: TRBV5-8
j_call: TRBJ2-7
clone_size: .
d_call: TRBD1

cdr3_nt: TGTGCCACCAGCAGAGTCAAGACAGGGGTTACGAACACTGAAGCTTTCTTT
cdr3_aa: CATSRVKTGVTNTEAFF
v_call: TRBV15
j_call: TRBJ1-1
clone_size: .
d_call: TRBD1

cdr3_nt: TGTGCCAACGGAAGCGGGAGGGAGGATGAGCAGTTCTTC
cdr3_aa: CANGSGREDEQFF
v_call: TRBV28
j_call: TRBJ2-1
clone_size: .
d_call: TRBD2

cdr3_nt: TGTGCCAGCAGTACGGGTTTGGGGAGTACTAACTATGGCTACACCTTC
cdr3_aa: CASSTGLGSTNYGYTF
v_call: TRBV2
j_call: TRBJ1-2
clone_size: .
d_call: .